The present TCR beta chain was sequenced within a study of T cells expressing NK-cell markers. Study outcomes and limitations: NKG2C+ dominant clonotype frequencies in six donors were roughly 1.0-7.5% of CD8+ T cells.

The CDR3 spans 16 residues. In germline, CDR1 is MNHNS, CDR2 SASEGT. TCRdb processed the 5' RACE reads again and assigns one entry to each CDR3 protein, with no DNA. This table holds about 430,000 distinct CDR3 sequences. About this clonotype itself: Its antigen is unknown.

The material sequenced was blood T cells: a sorted CD56 or NKG2C T cell subset, CD4+ or CD8+ T cells, or bulk PBMC T cells (not recorded which). This clonotype was obtained from a woman aged 50 to 60 in good health. V usage is TRBV6-1 and J usage is TRBJ1-6; TCRdb indicates TRBD1, and absent DNA this call remains unverified. The CDR3 here is CASSEIGQGAKSPLHF.